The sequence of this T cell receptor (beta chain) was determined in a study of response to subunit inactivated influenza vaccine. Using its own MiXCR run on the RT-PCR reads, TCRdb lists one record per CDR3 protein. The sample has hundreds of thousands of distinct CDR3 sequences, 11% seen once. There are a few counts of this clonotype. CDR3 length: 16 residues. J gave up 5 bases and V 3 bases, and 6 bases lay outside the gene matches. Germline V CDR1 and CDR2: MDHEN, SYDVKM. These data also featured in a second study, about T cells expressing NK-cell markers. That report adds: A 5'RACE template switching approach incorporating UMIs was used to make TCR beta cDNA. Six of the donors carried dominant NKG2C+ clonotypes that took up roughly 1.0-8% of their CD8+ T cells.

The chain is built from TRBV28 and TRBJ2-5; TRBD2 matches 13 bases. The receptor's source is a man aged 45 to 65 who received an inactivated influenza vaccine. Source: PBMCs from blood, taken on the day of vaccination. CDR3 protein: CASSLRTSGRSETQYF. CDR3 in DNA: TGTGCCAGCAGTTTGAGGACTAGCGGGAGATCGGAGACCCAGTACTTC.